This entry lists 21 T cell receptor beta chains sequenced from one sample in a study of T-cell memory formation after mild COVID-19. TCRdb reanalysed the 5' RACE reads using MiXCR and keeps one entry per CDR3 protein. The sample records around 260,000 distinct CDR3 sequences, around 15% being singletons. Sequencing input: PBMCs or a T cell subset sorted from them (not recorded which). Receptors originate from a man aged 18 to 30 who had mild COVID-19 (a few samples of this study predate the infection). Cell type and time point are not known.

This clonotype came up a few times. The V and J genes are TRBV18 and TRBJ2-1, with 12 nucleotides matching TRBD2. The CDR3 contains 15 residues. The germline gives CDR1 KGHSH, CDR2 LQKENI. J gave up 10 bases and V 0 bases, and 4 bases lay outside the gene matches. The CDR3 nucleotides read TGTGCCAGCTCACCACCCCTAGCGGGGGGGCGAGAGCAGTTCTTC. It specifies CASSPPLAGGREQFF.

The CDR3 reads CASSSPTSSETQYF. The CDR3 DNA sequence: TGCGCCAGCAGCAGCCCTACTAGTTCAGAGACCCAGTACTTC. The gene calls are TRBV5-1 and TRBJ2-5, with D perhaps matching TRBD2 (5 bases). The CDR3 contains 14 residues. Between the trimmed V and J ends, which lost 4 bases and 4 bases, there was a span of 14 bases. Germline CDR1 is SGHRS and CDR2 is YFSETQ.

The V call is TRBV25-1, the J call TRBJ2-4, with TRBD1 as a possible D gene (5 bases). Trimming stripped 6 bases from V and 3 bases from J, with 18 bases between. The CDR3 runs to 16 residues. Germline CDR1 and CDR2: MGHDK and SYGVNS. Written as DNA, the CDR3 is TGTGCCAGCAGAATTCTCGTCCCGACAGACAAAAACATTCAGTACTTC. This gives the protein CASRILVPTDKNIQYF.

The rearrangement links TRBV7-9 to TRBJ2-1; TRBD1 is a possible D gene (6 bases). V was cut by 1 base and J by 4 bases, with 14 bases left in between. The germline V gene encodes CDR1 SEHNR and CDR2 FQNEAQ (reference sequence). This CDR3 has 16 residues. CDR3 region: CASSLVAYREYNEQFF. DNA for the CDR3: TGTGCCAGCAGCTTAGTGGCGTACAGGGAATACAATGAGCAGTTCTTC.

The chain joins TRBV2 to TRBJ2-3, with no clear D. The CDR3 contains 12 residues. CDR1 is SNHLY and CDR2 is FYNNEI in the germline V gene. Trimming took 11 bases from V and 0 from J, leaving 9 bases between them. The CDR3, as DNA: TGTGCCGGACGAACGAGCACAGATACGCAGTATTTT. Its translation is CAGRTSTDTQYF.

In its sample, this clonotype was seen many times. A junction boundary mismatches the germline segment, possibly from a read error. As DNA, the CDR3 is TGTGCCAGCAGCCCTGGACAGGGCACTGAAGCTTTCTTT. Encoded protein: CASSPGQGTEAFF. This chain uses TRBV5-1 with TRBJ1-1; 8 bases are a match to TRBD1. Germline V CDR1 and CDR2: SGHRS, YFSETQ. The CDR3 runs 13 residues.

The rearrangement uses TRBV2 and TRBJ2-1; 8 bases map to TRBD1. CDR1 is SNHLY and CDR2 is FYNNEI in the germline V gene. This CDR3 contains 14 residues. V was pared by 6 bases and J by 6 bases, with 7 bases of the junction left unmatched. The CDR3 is CASSLQGVSNEQFF. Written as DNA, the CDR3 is TGTGCCAGCAGCCTACAGGGGGTGAGCAATGAGCAGTTCTTC.

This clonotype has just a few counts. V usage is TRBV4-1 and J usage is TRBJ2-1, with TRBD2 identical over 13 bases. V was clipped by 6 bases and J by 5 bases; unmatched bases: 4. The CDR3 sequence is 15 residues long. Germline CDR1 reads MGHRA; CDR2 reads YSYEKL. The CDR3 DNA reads TGCGCCAGCAGATCGGGACTAGCGGGGAACAATGAGCAGTTCTTC. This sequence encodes CASRSGLAGNNEQFF.

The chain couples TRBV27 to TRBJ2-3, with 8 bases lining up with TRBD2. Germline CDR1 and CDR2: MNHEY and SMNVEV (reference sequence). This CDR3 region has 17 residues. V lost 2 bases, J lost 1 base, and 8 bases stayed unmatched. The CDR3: CASSLIAGGYGTDTQYF. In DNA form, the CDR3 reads TGTGCCAGCAGTTTAATTGCGGGGGGTTACGGCACAGATACGCAGTATTTT.

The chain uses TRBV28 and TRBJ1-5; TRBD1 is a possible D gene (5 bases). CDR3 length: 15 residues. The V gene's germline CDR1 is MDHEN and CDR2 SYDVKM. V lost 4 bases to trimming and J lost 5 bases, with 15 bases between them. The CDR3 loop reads CASSSGYQGHQPQHF. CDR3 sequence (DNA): TGTGCCAGCAGTTCAGGGTACCAGGGACATCAGCCCCAGCATTTT.

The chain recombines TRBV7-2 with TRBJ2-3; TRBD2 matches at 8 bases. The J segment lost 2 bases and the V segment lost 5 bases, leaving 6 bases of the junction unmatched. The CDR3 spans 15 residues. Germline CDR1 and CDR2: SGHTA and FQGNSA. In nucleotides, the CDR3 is TGTGCCAGCAGCCGCGGGGGGCCTCTCACAGATACGCAGTATTTT. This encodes CASSRGGPLTDTQYF. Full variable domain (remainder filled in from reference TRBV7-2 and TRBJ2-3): GAGVSQSPSNKVTEKGKDVELRCDPISGHTALYWYRQSLGQGLEFLIYFQGNSAPDKSGLPSDRFSAERTGGSVSTLTIQRTQQEDSAVYLCASSRGGPLTDTQYFGPGTRLTVL.

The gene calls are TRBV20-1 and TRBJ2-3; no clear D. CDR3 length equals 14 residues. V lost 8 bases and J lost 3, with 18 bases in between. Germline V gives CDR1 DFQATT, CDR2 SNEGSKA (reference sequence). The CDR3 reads CSPRPFPRTDTQYF. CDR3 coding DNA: TGCAGTCCGCGCCCCTTTCCTCGGACAGATACGCAGTATTTT.

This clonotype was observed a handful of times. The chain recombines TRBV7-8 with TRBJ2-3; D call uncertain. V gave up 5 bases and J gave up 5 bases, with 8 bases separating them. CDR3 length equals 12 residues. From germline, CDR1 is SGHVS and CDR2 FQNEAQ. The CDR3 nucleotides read TGTGCCAGCAGCCCGTTCGTAGATACGCAGTATTTT. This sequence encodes CASSPFVDTQYF.

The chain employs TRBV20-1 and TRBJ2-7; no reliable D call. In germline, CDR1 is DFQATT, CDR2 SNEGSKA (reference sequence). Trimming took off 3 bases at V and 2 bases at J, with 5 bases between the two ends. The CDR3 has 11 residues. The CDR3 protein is CSASLTYEQYF. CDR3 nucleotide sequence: TGCAGTGCTAGTTTAACCTACGAGCAGTACTTC.

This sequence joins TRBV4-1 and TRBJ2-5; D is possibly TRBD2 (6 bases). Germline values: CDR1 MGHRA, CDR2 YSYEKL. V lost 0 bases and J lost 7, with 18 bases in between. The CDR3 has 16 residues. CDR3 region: CASSQEGGIGLGTQYF. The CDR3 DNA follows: TGCGCCAGCAGCCAAGAAGGAGGGATCGGACTCGGGACCCAGTACTTC.

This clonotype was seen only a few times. The CDR3 region is CSARRNAAGYGYTF. The CDR3 DNA sequence: TGCAGTGCTAGACGGAACGCTGCGGGGTATGGCTACACCTTC. This rearrangement joins TRBV20-1 to TRBJ1-2, with D unclear. The V end was cut by 2 bases, the J end by 5 bases, with 15 bases between. This CDR3 is built from 14 residues. In germline, CDR1 is DFQATT, CDR2 SNEGSKA (reference sequence).

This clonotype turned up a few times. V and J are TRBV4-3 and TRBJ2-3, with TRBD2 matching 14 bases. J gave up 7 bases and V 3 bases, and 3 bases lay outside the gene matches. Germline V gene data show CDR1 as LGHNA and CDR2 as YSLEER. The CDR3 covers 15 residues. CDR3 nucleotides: TGCGCCAGCAGCCAGACTAGCGGGGGGGCTTATACGCAGTATTTT. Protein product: CASSQTSGGAYTQYF.

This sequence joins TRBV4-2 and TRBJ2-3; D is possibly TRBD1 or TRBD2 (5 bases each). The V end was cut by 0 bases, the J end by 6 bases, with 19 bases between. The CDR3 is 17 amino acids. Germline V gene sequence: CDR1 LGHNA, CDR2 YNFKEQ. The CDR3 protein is CASSQDRRRQGWDTQYF. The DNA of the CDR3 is TGTGCCAGCAGCCAAGATCGTAGGAGGCAGGGATGGGATACGCAGTATTTT.

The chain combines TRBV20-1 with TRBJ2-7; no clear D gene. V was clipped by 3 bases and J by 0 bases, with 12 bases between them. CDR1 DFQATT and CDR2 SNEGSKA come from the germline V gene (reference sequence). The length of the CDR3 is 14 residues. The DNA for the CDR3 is TGCAGTGCTAGGGACGTAGAGAGCTCCTACGAGCAGTACTTC. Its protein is CSARDVESSYEQYF.

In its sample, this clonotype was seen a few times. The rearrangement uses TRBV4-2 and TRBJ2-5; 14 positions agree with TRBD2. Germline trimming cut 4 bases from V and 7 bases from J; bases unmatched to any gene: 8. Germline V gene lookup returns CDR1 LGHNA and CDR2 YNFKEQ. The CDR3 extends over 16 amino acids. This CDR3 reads CASSPRLAGGLGTQYF. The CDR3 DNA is TGTGCCAGCAGCCCCCGACTAGCGGGGGGGCTTGGGACCCAGTACTTC.

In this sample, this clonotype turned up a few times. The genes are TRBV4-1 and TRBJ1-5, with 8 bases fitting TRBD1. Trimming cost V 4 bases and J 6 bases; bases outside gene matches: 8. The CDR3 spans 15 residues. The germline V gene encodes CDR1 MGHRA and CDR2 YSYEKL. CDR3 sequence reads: CASSLTGQASQPQHF. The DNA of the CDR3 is TGCGCCAGCAGCCTCACGGGACAGGCTAGTCAGCCCCAGCATTTT.